One and the same sample provided the 18 T cell receptor beta chains below, sequenced in a study of blood T cell repertoires in COVID-19. Measured with immunoSEQ multiplex PCR; TCRdb has only the in-frame clones, and not every one. The data contain approximately 77,000 clones, around 88% of them seen just once; the ten biggest clones take up 6.5% to 8.5%. Sequencing input: peripheral blood. All receptors come from a woman at least 80 years old with acute or convalescent COVID-19.

The V gene is TRBV9, the J gene TRBJ2-3; 10 bases fit TRBD2. The V gene end was trimmed by 4 bases and the J gene end by 4 bases; junction bases not matched to a gene: 6. Germline loops: CDR1 SGDLS, CDR2 YYNGEE. This CDR3 contains 15 residues. The CDR3 sequence is CASSPSGGMSDTQYF. The CDR3 coding sequence is TGTGCCAGCAGCCCTAGCGGGGGCATGTCAGATACGCAGTATTTT.

The genes are TRBV19 and TRBJ2-1; D is possibly TRBD1 (5 bases). CDR1 LNHDA and CDR2 SQIVND come from the germline V gene (reference sequence). V was pared by 2 bases and J by 5 bases, with 7 bases between. The CDR3 is 13 residues long. CDR3 nucleotide sequence: TGTGCCAGTAGTATAATAGGGGACAATGAGCAGTTCTTC. It translates to CASSIIGDNEQFF.

The chain couples TRBV4-3 to TRBJ2-2; TRBD2 might be the D (6 bases). Looked up from germline, CDR1 is LGHNA and CDR2 is YSLEER. The CDR3 spans 13 residues. Between the trimmed V and J ends, which lost 0 bases and 8 bases, there was a span of 7 bases. CDR3 sequence: CASSQEEGGELFF. The CDR3 coding sequence is TGCGCCAGCAGCCAAGAGGAGGGGGGGGAGCTGTTTTTT.

The chain recombines TRBV28 with TRBJ2-1; TRBD1 aligns across 9 bases. This CDR3 comprises 16 residues. V shed 3 bases, J shed 3 bases, and the junction held 6 bases outside the gene matches. Germline-derived CDR1 and CDR2 are MDHEN and SYDVKM. The CDR3 protein is CASSLVTGGFYNEQFF. DNA of the CDR3: TGTGCCAGCAGTTTGGTGACAGGGGGGTTCTACAATGAGCAGTTCTTC. Together with reference TRBV28 and TRBJ2-1, the CDR3 gives the full variable domain: DVKVTQSSRYLVKRTGEKVFLECVQDMDHENMFWYRQDPGLGLRLIYFSYDVKMKEKGDIPEGYSVSREKKERFSLILESASTNQTSMYLCASSLVTGGFYNEQFFGPGTRLTVL.

The chain combines TRBV5-1 with TRBJ2-2; no reliable D call. Germline V gene data show CDR1 as SGHRS and CDR2 as YFSETQ. V was pared by 4 bases and J by 4 bases, with 8 bases between. The CDR3 sequence is 13 residues long. For the CDR3, the DNA is TGCGCCAGCAGCCACGGGTCCACCGGGGAGCTGTTTTTT. The encoded protein is CASSHGSTGELFF.

The chain recombines TRBV3-1 (or the pseudogene TRBV3-2) with TRBJ2-6; 7 nucleotides align to TRBD2. The CDR3 has 17 residues. The trim removed 0 bases at V and 4 bases at J, leaving 6 bases unmatched. The V gene's germline CDR1 is LGHDT and CDR2 YNNKEL (reference sequence). Here the CDR3 reads CASSQEAGVKGANVLTF. CDR3 sequence (DNA): TGTGCCAGCAGCCAAGAGGCGGGGGTGAAAGGGGCCAACGTCCTGACTTTC.

The chain joins TRBV25-1 to TRBJ1-1; 7 bases are shared with TRBD1. The CDR3 is 13 amino acids. Germline CDR1 and CDR2: MGHDK and SYGVNS. Trimming took 5 bases from V and 6 from J; bases not matched to a gene: 6. The CDR3 nucleotides read TGTGCCAGCAGTTTACCAGGACAGGCTGAAGCTTTCTTT. Encoded protein: CASSLPGQAEAFF.

The rearrangement links TRBV6-2 or TRBV6-3 to TRBJ2-5; 10 nucleotides line up with TRBD1. CDR1 is MNHEY and CDR2 is SVGEGT in the germline V gene. The CDR3 covers 17 residues. V lost 5 bases and J lost 2; bases outside the gene matches: 11. CDR3 amino acids: CASSHDRGRKMQETQYF. The CDR3 DNA follows: TGTGCCAGCAGTCACGACAGGGGGCGAAAAATGCAAGAGACCCAGTACTTC.

The chain has TRBV28 and TRBJ1-2; D is unclear. The V gene lost 2 bases and the J gene lost 4 bases, with 5 bases spanning the gap. The CDR3 has 12 amino acids. The V gene's germline CDR1 is MDHEN and CDR2 SYDVKM. The CDR3 loop reads CASSLTVYGYTF. DNA for the CDR3: TGTGCCAGCAGTTTAACAGTCTATGGCTACACCTTC.

The J gene is TRBJ1-2, the V gene TRBV24-1, with a tentative D call TRBD1 (5 bases). The CDR3 is 15 residues long. CDR1 and CDR2 from the germline V gene are KGHDR and SFDVKD. The CDR3 protein is CASGGTLLPGYGYTF. CDR3 sequence (DNA): TGTGCTTCGGGGGGGACCCTCTTACCCGGCTATGGCTACACCTTC.

V gene TRBV5-1 combines with J gene TRBJ2-6; no clear D. Germline loops: CDR1 SGHRS, CDR2 YFSETQ. Trimming took off 7 bases at V and 1 base at J, with 9 bases between the two ends. This CDR3 is 14 amino acids long. Here the CDR3 reads CASQPTSGANVLTF. The DNA for the CDR3 is TGCGCCAGCCAGCCGACTTCTGGGGCCAACGTCCTGACTTTC. Filled out from reference TRBV5-1 and TRBJ2-6, the complete variable domain reads KAGVTQTPRYLIKTRGQQVTLSCSPISGHRSVSWYQQTPGQGLQFLFEYFSETQRNKGNFPGRFSGRQFSNSRSEMNVSTLELGDSALYLCASQPTSGANVLTFGAGSRLTVL.

Notes on this clone: One end of the junction fails to match germline, which may point to a read error. The V call is TRBV19, the J call TRBJ2-1, with 16 bases lining up with TRBD2. This CDR3 has 15 residues. Per germline, CDR1 LNHDA and CDR2 SQIVND (reference sequence). In DNA, the CDR3 is TGTGCCAGTAGTATCTCGGGACTAGCGGGAGGGCCGGTCCTCTTC. Its translation is CASSISGLAGGPVLF.

The chain carries TRBV7-2 and TRBJ1-2, with TRBD1 identical over 9 bases. V gave up 6 bases and J gave up 12 bases; unmatched junction bases: 11. CDR3 length: 13 residues. The germline V gene has CDR1 SGHTA and CDR2 FQGNSA. The CDR3, as DNA: TGTGCCAGCAGGCGGGACAGGGACTCATCTGACACCTTC. Encoded protein: CASRRDRDSSDTF.

Only one count was recorded for this clone. The rearrangement uses TRBV5-1 and TRBJ2-1; 8 bases map to TRBD2. V lost 0 bases and J lost 6; bases outside the gene matches: 5. Looked up from germline, CDR1 is SGHRS and CDR2 is YFSETQ. The CDR3 has 15 residues. Here the CDR3 reads CASSLAPAGANEQFF. The CDR3 DNA sequence: TGCGCCAGCAGCTTGGCCCCAGCGGGAGCCAATGAGCAGTTCTTC. The full variable domain, completed using reference TRBV5-1 and TRBJ2-1, is KAGVTQTPRYLIKTRGQQVTLSCSPISGHRSVSWYQQTPGQGLQFLFEYFSETQRNKGNFPGRFSGRQFSNSRSEMNVSTLELGDSALYLCASSLAPAGANEQFFGPGTRLTVL.

The gene calls are TRBV18 and TRBJ2-3; 12 bases agree with TRBD2. Germline assignment: CDR1 KGHSH and CDR2 LQKENI. V gave up 2 bases and J gave up 2 bases; unmatched junction bases: 5. This CDR3 is built from 17 residues. The CDR3 DNA sequence: TGTGCCAGCTCACCATACCTAGCGGGGGGGTCCACAGATACGCAGTATTTT. This encodes CASSPYLAGGSTDTQYF.

This sequence joins TRBV5-1 and TRBJ2-1; a possible D gene is TRBD1 (6 bases). The V end was cut by 4 bases, the J end by 7 bases, with 15 bases between. The CDR3 length is 14 residues. Germline CDR1 reads SGHRS; CDR2 reads YFSETQ. CDR3 bases: TGCGCCAGCAGCCCTCGCGGACAGCATAATGAGCAGTTCTTC. It translates to CASSPRGQHNEQFF.

This clone was counted only a few times. CDR3 nucleotide sequence: TGTGCCACCAGCATGGACAGGAACACCTACGAGCAGTACTTC. Translating gives CATSMDRNTYEQYF. This chain uses TRBV15 with TRBJ2-7; the match to TRBD1 covers 7 bases. V shed 4 bases, J shed 2 bases, and the junction held 5 bases outside the gene matches. The CDR3 extends over 14 amino acids. Looked up from germline, CDR1 is LNHNV and CDR2 is YYDKDF (reference sequence).

The chain joins TRBV2 to TRBJ2-1, with D perhaps matching TRBD2 (6 bases). Trimming cost V 5 bases and J 14 bases, with 19 bases left between them. This CDR3 has 13 residues. The germline CDR1 and CDR2 sequences are SNHLY and FYNNEI. The CDR3 nucleotides read TGTGCCAGCAGTCAAATGACTAGTAAAGAAAAGTTCTTC. As protein: CASSQMTSKEKFF.